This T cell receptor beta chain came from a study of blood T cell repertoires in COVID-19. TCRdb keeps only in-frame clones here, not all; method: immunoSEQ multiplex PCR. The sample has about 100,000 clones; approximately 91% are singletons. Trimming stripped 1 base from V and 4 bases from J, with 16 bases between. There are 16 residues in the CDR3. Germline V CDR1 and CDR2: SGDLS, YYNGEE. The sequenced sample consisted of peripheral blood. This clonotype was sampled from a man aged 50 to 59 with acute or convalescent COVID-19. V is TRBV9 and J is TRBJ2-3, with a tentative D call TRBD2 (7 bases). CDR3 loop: CASSVRGGGPADTQYF. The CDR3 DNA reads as TGTGCCAGCAGCGTAAGAGGGGGGGGGCCCGCAGATACGCAGTATTTT.